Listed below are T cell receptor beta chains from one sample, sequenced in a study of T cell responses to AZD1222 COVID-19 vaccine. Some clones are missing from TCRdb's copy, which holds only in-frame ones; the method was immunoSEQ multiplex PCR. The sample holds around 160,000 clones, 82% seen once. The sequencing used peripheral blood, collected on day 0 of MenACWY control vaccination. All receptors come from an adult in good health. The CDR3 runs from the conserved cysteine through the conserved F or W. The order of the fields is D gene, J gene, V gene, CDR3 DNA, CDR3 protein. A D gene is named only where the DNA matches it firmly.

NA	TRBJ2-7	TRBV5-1	TGCGCCAGCAGATTGAGCTCCTACGAGCAGTACTTC	CASRLSSYEQYF
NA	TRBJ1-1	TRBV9	TGTGCCAGCAGGGGCGGGGGTGAAGCTTTCTTT	CASRGGGEAFF
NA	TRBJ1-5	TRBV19	TGTGCCAGTAGTATGTTCGCCCAGGAGGGTGGCAATCAGCCCCAGCATTTT	CASSMFAQEGGNQPQHF
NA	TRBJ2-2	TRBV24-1	TGTGCCACCAGTGGTGGAGCGAACACCGGGGAGCTGTTTTTT	CATSGGANTGELFF
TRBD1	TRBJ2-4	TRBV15	TGTGCCACCAGCAGAGACCACCCGACAGGGGTCAAAAACATTCAGTACTTC	CATSRDHPTGVKNIQYF
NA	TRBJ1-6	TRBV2	TGTGCCAGCAGTGCTCGGACAGACTCTAATTCACCCCTCCACTTT	CASSARTDSNSPLHF
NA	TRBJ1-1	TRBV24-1	TGTGCCACCAGCGAAGGAGCGCAGACTGAAGCTTTCTTT	CATSEGAQTEAFF
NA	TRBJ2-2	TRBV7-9	TGTGCCAGCAGCATGTCACGGGAGAGGCACACCGGGGAGCTGTTTTTT	CASSMSRERHTGELFF
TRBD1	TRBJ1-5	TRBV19	TGTGCCAGTAGTAAGACAGGGGGCGCCGGCAATCAGCCCCAGCATTTT	CASSKTGGAGNQPQHF
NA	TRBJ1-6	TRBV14	TGTGCCAGCAGCCAAGGCCAGACTTCACCCCTCCACTTT	CASSQGQTSPLHF